What follows is one T cell receptor beta chain and its context. No cognate antigen has been identified for it. Base-call qualities are not available, and no considerably larger clone is one nucleotide away. This sample was included in a study of blood T cell repertoires in COVID-19 (dated by TCRdb to 2020 to 2021). Broadly, across the study: Samples covering the acute and convalescent phases of COVID-19 were provided by collaborators in the United States, Italy and Spain. The dataset comprised deeply sampled blood TCRbeta repertoires from subjects exposed to, actively infected with, or recovered from COVID-19. The repertoires were released in a freely available public database meant as a resource for research on the immune response to SARS-CoV-2. Samples came from the ongoing ImmuneRACE study (first 160 participants) plus 1,254 subjects from 6 global collaborators. A de-identified subject ID, COVID-19 status, age in years and sex were almost always included in the sample metadata. Where HLA class I and class II types were available, the types were taken from metadata supplied by the sample provider, not from assay-based typing. The material from the prospective study consisted of cDNA or gDNA derived from T cells, B-cell-depleted T cells, or PBMCs. Study-wide findings and limitations: The quantity of clinical and demographic metadata differed by source and by participant and was supplied without curation.

TCRbeta CDR3 regions were amplified from genomic DNA by means of the immunoSEQ Assay, a bias-controlled multiplex PCR. As for how the authors treated the data: The number of nucleated cells in each sample was estimated from the amplification of reference gene primers within the assay. To quantify the absolute abundance of each unique TCRbeta CDR3 rearrangement, sequence reads were collapsed and filtered. For each sample, productive Simpson clonality was calculated as the square root of Simpson's diversity index across productive rearrangements. TCRdb carries this immuneACCESS record with in-frame sequences only. Its versions omit some clonotypes, under half of them owing to an unresolved V gene in the studies checked, with the rest unexplained. V and J calls and clone size are given by that table; D and trimming were obtained from the DNA. Within this sample are 70,000 or so clones, with about 92% of them counted one time only. Jointly, the top ten make up 8% to 10% of the sample.

Based on the germline V gene, the CDR1 and CDR2 sequences are MNHEY and SVGEGT. The junction shows trimming of 5 bases on V and 3 bases on J, plus 8 bases between the germline ends. From cysteine to phenylalanine, the CDR3 is 12 amino acids long. The retained sequence is limited to the CDR3, 36 bases, with the frame set at the first base. Collaborating institutions collected whole blood in K2EDTA tubes following their own protocols. For TCRbeta analysis, collaborators shipped samples in one of three forms: frozen whole blood, isolated PBMCs, or DNA extracted from either of those sample types. The origin of this receptor is a human donor in a cohort sampled during active COVID-19. The chain uses TRBV6-2 or TRBV6-3 and TRBJ2-7, and TRBD2 may be the D gene, going by 5 matching bases. Material: peripheral blood. The CDR3 in this case is CASSPRDYEQYF. The nucleotides are TGTGCCAGCAGTCCGAGGGACTACGAGCAGTACTTC.